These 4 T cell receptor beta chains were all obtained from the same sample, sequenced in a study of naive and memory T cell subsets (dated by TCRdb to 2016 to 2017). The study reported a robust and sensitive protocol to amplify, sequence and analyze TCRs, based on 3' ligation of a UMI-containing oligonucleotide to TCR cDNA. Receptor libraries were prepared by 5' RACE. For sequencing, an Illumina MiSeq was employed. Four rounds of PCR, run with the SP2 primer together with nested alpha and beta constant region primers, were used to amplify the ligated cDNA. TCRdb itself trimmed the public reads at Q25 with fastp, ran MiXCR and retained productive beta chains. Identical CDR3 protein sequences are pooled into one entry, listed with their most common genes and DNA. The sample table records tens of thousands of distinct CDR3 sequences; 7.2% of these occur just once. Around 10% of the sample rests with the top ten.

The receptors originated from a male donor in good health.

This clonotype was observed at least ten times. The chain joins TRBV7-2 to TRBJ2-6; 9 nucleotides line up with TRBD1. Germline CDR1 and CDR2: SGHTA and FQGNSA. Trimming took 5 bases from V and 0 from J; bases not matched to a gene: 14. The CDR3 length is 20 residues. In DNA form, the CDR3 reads TGTGCCAGCAGCCTGATGGGTCCGGGACAGGGTCTCTCTGGGGCCAACGTCCTGACTTTC. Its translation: CASSLMGPGQGLSGANVLTF.

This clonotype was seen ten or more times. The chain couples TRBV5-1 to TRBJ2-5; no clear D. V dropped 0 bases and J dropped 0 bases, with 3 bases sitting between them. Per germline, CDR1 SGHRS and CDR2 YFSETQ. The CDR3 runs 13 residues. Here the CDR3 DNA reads TGCGCCAGCAGCTTGGGCTACCAAGAGACCCAGTACTTC. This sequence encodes CASSLGYQETQYF. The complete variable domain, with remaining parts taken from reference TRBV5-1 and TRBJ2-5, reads KAGVTQTPRYLIKTRGQQVTLSCSPISGHRSVSWYQQTPGQGLQFLFEYFSETQRNKGNFPGRFSGRQFSNSRSEMNVSTLELGDSALYLCASSLGYQETQYFGPGTRLLVL.

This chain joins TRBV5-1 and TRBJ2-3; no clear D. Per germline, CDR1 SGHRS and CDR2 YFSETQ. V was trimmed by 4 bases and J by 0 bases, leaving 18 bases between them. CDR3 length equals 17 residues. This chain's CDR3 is CASSPGRWATSTDTQYF. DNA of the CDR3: TGCGCCAGCAGCCCGGGTCGCTGGGCGACGAGCACAGATACGCAGTATTTT. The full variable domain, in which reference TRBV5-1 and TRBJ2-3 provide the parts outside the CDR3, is KAGVTQTPRYLIKTRGQQVTLSCSPISGHRSVSWYQQTPGQGLQFLFEYFSETQRNKGNFPGRFSGRQFSNSRSEMNVSTLELGDSALYLCASSPGRWATSTDTQYFGPGTRLTVL.

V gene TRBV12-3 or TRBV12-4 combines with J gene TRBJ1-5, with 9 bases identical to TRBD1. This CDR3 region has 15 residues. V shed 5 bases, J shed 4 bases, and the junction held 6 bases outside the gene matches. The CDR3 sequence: CASSPQGALNQPQHF. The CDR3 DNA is TGTGCCAGCAGTCCACAGGGGGCCCTAAATCAGCCCCAGCATTTT.